A single sample gave rise to the 21 T cell receptor beta chains below, sequenced in a study of T cell changes during pregnancy in multiple sclerosis. TCRdb's copy holds only in-frame clones and misses some; the assay was immunoSEQ multiplex PCR. The sample comprises around 45,000 clones, 80% to 95% of which are singletons, and around 0.52% rests with the top ten. The sequencing here drew on CD4+ T cells from peripheral blood mononuclear cells, taken in the third trimester of pregnancy. The receptor set was obtained from a female donor with multiple sclerosis, enrolled in a pregnancy study.

The chain joins TRBV11-3 to TRBJ1-2; 11 nucleotides line up with TRBD1. Trimming at V came to 5 bases and at J to 8 bases, leaving 7 bases not matched to a gene. The germline CDR1 and CDR2 sequences are SGHNT and YENEEA. The CDR3 is 14 amino acids. Here the CDR3 DNA reads TGTGCCAGCAGCATAGGGACAGGGGGGGACGGCTACACCTTC. This codes for CASSIGTGGDGYTF.

The chain is built from TRBV19 and TRBJ2-7, with D possibly being TRBD1 (6 bases). Trimming pared 6 bases from V and 3 bases from J, leaving 18 bases between. The CDR3 has 15 amino acids. Germline assignment: CDR1 LNHDA and CDR2 SQIVND (reference sequence). CDR3 in amino acids: CASRSWDTSDYEQYF. The DNA of the CDR3 is TGTGCCAGTAGATCTTGGGACACATCCGACTACGAGCAGTACTTC.

This clone occurred once. This rearrangement joins TRBV15 to TRBJ2-5, with D hard to call. The germline V gene encodes CDR1 LNHNV and CDR2 YYDKDF (reference sequence). The CDR3 has 14 amino acids. V lost 1 base, J lost 5 bases, and 11 bases lay in between. For the CDR3, the DNA is TGTGCCACCAGCAGAGGGGTTAGCCAGGAGACCCAGTACTTC. It specifies CATSRGVSQETQYF. Using reference TRBV15 and TRBJ2-5 for the parts outside the CDR3, the full variable domain is DAMVIQNPRYQVTQFGKPVTLSCSQTLNHNVMYWYQQKSSQAPKLLFHYYDKDFNNEADTPDNFQSRRPNTSFCFLDIRSPGLGDTAMYLCATSRGVSQETQYFGPGTRLLVL.

The CDR3 is CASSLQGQGARTEAFF. The DNA of the CDR3 is TGTGCCAGCAGCTTGCAGGGGCAGGGGGCGAGGACTGAAGCTTTCTTT. The chain combines TRBV11-3 with TRBJ1-1, with 8 positions matching TRBD1. With V trimmed by 3 bases and J by 5 bases, 11 bases remained unmatched. The CDR3 has 16 residues. Germline CDR1 is SGHNT and CDR2 is YENEEA. Based on the CDR3 plus reference TRBV11-3 and TRBJ1-1, the full variable domain is EAGVVQSPRYKIIEKKQPVAFWCNPISGHNTLYWYLQNLGQGPELLIRYENEEAVDDSQLPKDRFSAERLKGVDSTLKIQPAELGDSAVYLCASSLQGQGARTEAFFGQGTRLTVV.

This clone was counted a single time. V gene TRBV18 combines with J gene TRBJ2-2; TRBD2 is a possible D gene (5 bases). V shed 3 bases and J shed 0 bases, with 8 bases lying between them. From germline, CDR1 is KGHSH and CDR2 LQKENI. CDR3 length equals 15 residues. DNA for the CDR3: TGTGCCAGCTCACCGGACTTGGCGAACACCGGGGAGCTGTTTTTT. Translating gives CASSPDLANTGELFF.

The chain links TRBV27 to TRBJ2-7; D gene unclear. The CDR3 consists of 13 residues. Germline V gene data show CDR1 as MNHEY and CDR2 as SMNVEV (reference sequence). The V and J ends lost 3 bases and 3 bases respectively, with 9 bases between them. This chain's CDR3 is CASSFVLGYEQYF. In DNA, the CDR3 is TGTGCCAGCAGTTTCGTCCTCGGCTACGAGCAGTACTTC.

The chain has TRBV7-6 and TRBJ2-1; 13 positions match TRBD2. CDR3 size: 21 residues. The V gene end was trimmed by 5 bases and the J gene end by 5 bases; junction bases not matched to a gene: 21. The germline gives CDR1 SGHVS, CDR2 FNYEAQ. This chain's CDR3 is CASSPRGGTSGIRMHNNEQFF. The CDR3 bases are TGTGCCAGCAGCCCTAGGGGGGGGACTAGCGGGATCCGAATGCACAACAATGAGCAGTTCTTC.

J is TRBJ1-2 and V is TRBV5-1; 7 positions match TRBD1. Trimming removed 0 bases from V and 4 bases from J; junction bases left unmatched: 3. This CDR3 spans 14 amino acids. Germline CDR1 is SGHRS and CDR2 is YFSETQ. The CDR3 sequence: CASSLAQGRYGYTF. CDR3 bases: TGCGCCAGCAGCTTGGCACAGGGGCGCTATGGCTACACCTTC.

The chain links TRBV6-1 to TRBJ2-7; D is unclear. Germline CDR1 is MNHNS and CDR2 is SASEGT. The CDR3 consists of 13 residues. V gave up 7 bases and J gave up 6 bases, with 16 bases separating them. The CDR3 spells CASKPSYLGEQYF. The CDR3 DNA is TGTGCCAGCAAACCAAGCTACCTCGGCGAGCAGTACTTC.

This sequence joins TRBV11-3 and TRBJ1-3; D unresolved. This CDR3 region has 15 residues. Germline CDR1 is SGHNT and CDR2 is YENEEA. Trimming removed 0 bases at V and 1 base at J, with 7 bases between. For the CDR3, the DNA is TGTGCCAGCAGCTTAGATATTACATCTGGAAACACCATATATTTT. This gives the protein CASSLDITSGNTIYF.

This chain uses TRBV21-1 with TRBJ2-7; the D segment call TRBD1 is taken from the table without a DNA check. TRBV21-1 has pseudogene status. This CDR3 region has 15 residues. CDR3 coding DNA: TGTGCCAGCAGCTTCAGGGGCGATTTTCCCTACGAGCAGTACTTC. Its translation: CASSFRGDFPYEQYF.

The chain employs TRBV9 and TRBJ2-3, with 8 bases aligning to TRBD2. CDR1 is SGDLS, CDR2 YYNGEE, per germline. The CDR3 sequence is 15 residues long. Trimming at V came to 3 bases and at J to 0 bases, leaving 3 bases not matched to a gene. CDR3 in DNA: TGTGCCAGCAGCGATAGCGGGGTTAGCACAGATACGCAGTATTTT. It encodes CASSDSGVSTDTQYF. The variable domain in full, with the rest retrieved from reference TRBV9 and TRBJ2-3, is DSGVTQTPKHLITATGQRVTLRCSPRSGDLSVYWYQQSLDQGLQFLIQYYNGEERAKGNILERFSAQQFPDLHSELNLSSLELGDSALYFCASSDSGVSTDTQYFGPGTRLTVL.

This chain uses TRBV5-1 with TRBJ1-4, with TRBD1 matching over 7 bases. The germline gives CDR1 SGHRS, CDR2 YFSETQ. The CDR3 has 15 residues. Trimming cost V 0 bases and J 8 bases; bases outside gene matches: 7. CDR3: CASSLGAGGREKLFF. The CDR3 nucleotides read TGCGCCAGCAGCTTGGGGGCAGGGGGGAGAGAAAAACTGTTTTTT.

This chain links TRBV6-6 with TRBJ2-7; possibly TRBD1 for D (6 bases). This CDR3 is built from 15 residues. The V gene lost 5 bases and the J gene lost 1 base, with 15 bases spanning the gap. Germline V gene data show CDR1 as MNHNY and CDR2 as SVGAGI (reference sequence). This chain's CDR3 is CASSPYSQGSYEQYF. The CDR3 DNA is TGTGCCAGCAGTCCGTACTCGCAGGGGTCCTACGAGCAGTACTTC.

In its sample, this clone was seen once. The chain has TRBV5-1 and TRBJ2-1, with TRBD1 matching over 7 bases. CDR3 size: 13 residues. Germline-derived CDR1 and CDR2 are SGHRS and YFSETQ. V shed 4 bases, J shed 8 bases, and the junction held 6 bases outside the gene matches. The CDR3 coding sequence is TGCGCCAGCAGCCCACAGGGGATCTATGAGCAGTTCTTC. Its protein product is CASSPQGIYEQFF.

V is TRBV5-6 and J is TRBJ1-2, with D tentatively TRBD1 (5 bases). The ends were cut back, 4 bases at V and 5 bases at J, with 18 bases in the middle. The CDR3 covers 15 residues. Germline CDR1 and CDR2: SGHDT and YYEEEE. CDR3 amino acids: CASSPRGGGNYGYTF. For the CDR3, the DNA is TGTGCCAGCAGCCCCCGCGGGGGAGGAAATTATGGCTACACCTTC.

The chain recombines TRBV30 with TRBJ2-5; D is unresolved. Trimming shortened V by 2 bases and J by 7 bases, and 14 bases separated the two germline ends. In germline, CDR1 is GTSNPN, CDR2 SVGIG (reference sequence). This CDR3 has 13 amino acids. The DNA for the CDR3 is TGTGCCTGGAGTAACGCAAATCTAGGGACCCAGTACTTC. Amino acids: CAWSNANLGTQYF.

The chain joins TRBV6-5 to TRBJ1-2; 8 bases match TRBD1. Trimming took 5 bases from V and 8 from J; bases not matched to a gene: 10. The germline V gene has CDR1 MNHEY and CDR2 SVGAGI. The CDR3 consists of 14 residues. The CDR3: CASSKDRARTGYTF. As DNA, the CDR3 is TGTGCCAGCAGTAAGGACAGGGCCCGGACCGGCTACACCTTC.

The genes are TRBV27 and TRBJ2-1; 8 bases fit TRBD1. Per the germline V gene, CDR1 is MNHEY and CDR2 is SMNVEV (reference sequence). With V trimmed by 5 bases and J by 8 bases, 11 bases remained unmatched. The CDR3 is 15 amino acids. The CDR3 protein is CASSLRPDRGYEQFF. Here the CDR3 DNA reads TGTGCCAGCAGTCTTCGACCTGACAGGGGATATGAGCAGTTCTTC.

This sequence joins TRBV5-1 and TRBJ1-4, with TRBD1 matching 8 bases. Germline V gene lookup returns CDR1 SGHRS and CDR2 YFSETQ. With V trimmed by 2 bases and J by 8 bases, 8 bases remained unmatched. The CDR3 consists of 15 residues. The CDR3 DNA reads as TGCGCCAGCAGCTTATCCGGGACAGGAGGCGAAAAACTGTTTTTT. This gives the protein CASSLSGTGGEKLFF.

The chain uses TRBV12-5 and TRBJ1-4; weak D call: TRBD1 (6 bases). This CDR3 spans 14 amino acids. The V end lost 4 bases, the J end lost 4 bases, and 10 bases lay between the germline ends. Germline CDR1 and CDR2: LGHNT and FRNRAP. The CDR3 is CASGSGQNNEKLFF. CDR3 bases: TGTGCTAGTGGTTCAGGACAGAATAATGAAAAACTGTTTTTT.